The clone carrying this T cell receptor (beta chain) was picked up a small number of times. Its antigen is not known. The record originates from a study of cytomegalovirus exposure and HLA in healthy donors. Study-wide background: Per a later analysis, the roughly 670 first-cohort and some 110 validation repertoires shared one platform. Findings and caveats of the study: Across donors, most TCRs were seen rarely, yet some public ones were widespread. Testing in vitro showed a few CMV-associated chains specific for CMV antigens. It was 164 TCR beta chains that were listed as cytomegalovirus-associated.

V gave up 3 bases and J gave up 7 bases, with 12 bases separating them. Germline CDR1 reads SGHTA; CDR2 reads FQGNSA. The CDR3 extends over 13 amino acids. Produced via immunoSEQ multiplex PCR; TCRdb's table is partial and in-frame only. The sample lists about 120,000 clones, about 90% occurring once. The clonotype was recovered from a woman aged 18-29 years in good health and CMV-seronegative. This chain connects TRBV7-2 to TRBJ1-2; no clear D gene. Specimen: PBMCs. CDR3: CASSFDGVSGYTF. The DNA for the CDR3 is TGTGCCAGCAGCTTTGATGGAGTATCTGGCTACACCTTC.